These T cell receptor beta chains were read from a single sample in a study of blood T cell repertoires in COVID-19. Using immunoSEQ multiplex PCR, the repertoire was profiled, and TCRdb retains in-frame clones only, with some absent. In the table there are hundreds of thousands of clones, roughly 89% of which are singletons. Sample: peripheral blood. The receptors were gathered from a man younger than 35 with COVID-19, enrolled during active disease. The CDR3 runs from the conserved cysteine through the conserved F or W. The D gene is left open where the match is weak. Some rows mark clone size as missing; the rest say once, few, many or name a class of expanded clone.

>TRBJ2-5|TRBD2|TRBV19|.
CASSIQVAGVGETQYF
TGTGCCAGTAGTATCCAGGTAGCGGGAGTTGGAGAGACCCAGTACTTC
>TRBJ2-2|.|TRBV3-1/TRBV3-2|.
CASSPPGRTGELFF
TGTGCCAGCAGCCCACCAGGGAGGACCGGGGAGCTGTTTTTT
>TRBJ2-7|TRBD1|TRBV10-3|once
CAISESGTVSYEQYF
TGTGCCATCAGTGAATCCGGGACAGTTTCCTACGAGCAGTACTTC
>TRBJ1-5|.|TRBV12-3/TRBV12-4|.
CASATGESQPQHF
TGTGCCAGCGCCACGGGAGAGTCTCAGCCCCAGCATTTT
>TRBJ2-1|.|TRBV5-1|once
CASWLQYNEQFF
TGCGCCAGCTGGCTACAGTACAATGAGCAGTTCTTC
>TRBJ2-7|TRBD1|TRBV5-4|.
CASSLDRTGVHEQYF
TGTGCCAGCAGCTTGGATAGGACAGGGGTCCACGAGCAGTACTTC
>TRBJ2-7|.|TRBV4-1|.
CASSQAAGTYEQYF
TGCGCCAGCAGCCAAGCCGCCGGGACCTACGAGCAGTACTTC
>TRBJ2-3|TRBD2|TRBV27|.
CASSLSGLAGSRSTDTQYF
TGTGCCAGCAGTTTATCGGGACTAGCGGGTTCTAGGAGCACAGATACGCAGTATTTT
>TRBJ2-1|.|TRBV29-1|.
CSVVVADTYNEQFF
TGCAGCGTTGTAGTGGCAGACACCTACAATGAGCAGTTCTTC
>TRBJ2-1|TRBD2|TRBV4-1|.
CASSQTLAGGGDEQFF
TGCGCCAGCAGCCAAACCCTAGCGGGAGGAGGCGATGAGCAGTTCTTC
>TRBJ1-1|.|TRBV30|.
CAWSPLGNTEAFF
TGTGCCTGGAGCCCCCTAGGGAACACTGAAGCTTTCTTT
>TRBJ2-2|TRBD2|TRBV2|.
CASSGTSGNTGELFF
TGTGCCAGCAGTGGGACTAGCGGGAACACCGGGGAGCTGTTTTTT
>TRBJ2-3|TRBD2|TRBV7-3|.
CASSLTRGLAASGDTQYF
TGTGCCAGCAGCTTAACAAGGGGACTAGCCGCATCGGGGGATACGCAGTATTTT
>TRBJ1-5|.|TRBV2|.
CASSEGRFSNQPQHF
TGTGCCAGCAGTGAGGGCAGATTTAGCAATCAGCCCCAGCATTTT
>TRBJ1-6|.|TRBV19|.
CASSTRHLSYNSPLHF
TGTGCCAGTAGTACAAGACACCTCTCCTATAATTCACCCCTCCACTTT
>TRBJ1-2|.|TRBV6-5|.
CASTGGNYGYTF
TGTGCCAGCACGGGTGGAAACTATGGCTACACCTTC
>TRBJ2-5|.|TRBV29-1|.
CSVVSLALQETQYF
TGCAGCGTTGTGAGTCTAGCGCTCCAAGAGACCCAGTACTTC
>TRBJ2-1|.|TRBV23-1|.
CASSQLGPYNEQFF
TGCGCCAGCAGTCAATTGGGGCCCTACAATGAGCAGTTCTTC
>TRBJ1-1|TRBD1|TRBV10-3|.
CAIRTRTGATEAFF
TGTGCCATCAGGACCCGGACAGGCGCTACTGAAGCTTTCTTT
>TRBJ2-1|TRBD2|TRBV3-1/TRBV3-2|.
CASSQASAGGVINEQFF
TGTGCCAGCAGCCAAGCGAGTGCCGGGGGGGTGATAAATGAGCAGTTCTTC
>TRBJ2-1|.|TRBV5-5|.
CASEYNEQFF
TGTGCCAGCGAGTACAATGAGCAGTTCTTC
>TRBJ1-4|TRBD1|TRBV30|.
CAWSPPRDRAENEKLFF
TGTGCCTGGAGTCCACCCCGTGACAGGGCGGAGAATGAAAAACTGTTTTTT
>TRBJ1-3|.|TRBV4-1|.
CASSQVRGMSSGNTIYF
TGCGCCAGCAGCCAAGTGCGGGGGATGTCCTCTGGAAACACCATATATTTT
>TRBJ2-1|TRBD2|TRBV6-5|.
CASRRLAGGYNEQFF
TGTGCCAGCAGAAGACTAGCGGGGGGCTACAATGAGCAGTTCTTC
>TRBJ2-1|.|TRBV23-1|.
CASSQPSRDTYNEQFF
TGCGCCAGCAGTCAACCCTCCCGGGACACTTACAATGAGCAGTTCTTC
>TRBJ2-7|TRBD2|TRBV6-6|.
CASRQSGTSGGYEQYF
TGTGCCAGCAGGCAATCCGGGACTAGCGGGGGCTACGAGCAGTACTTC
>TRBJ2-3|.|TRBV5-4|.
CASSLRGYTDTQYF
TGTGCCAGCAGCTTACGGGGATACACAGATACGCAGTATTTT
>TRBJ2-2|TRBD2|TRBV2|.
CASSELGASGGTGELFF
TGTGCCAGCAGTGAACTGGGGGCTAGCGGGGGTACCGGGGAGCTGTTTTTT
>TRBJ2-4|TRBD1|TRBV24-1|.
CATSDRGLGQDDKNIQYF
TGTGCCACCAGTGACAGGGGCTTGGGACAGGACGACAAAAACATTCAGTACTTC
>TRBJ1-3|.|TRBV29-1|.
CSVFYSSGNTIYF
TGCAGCGTTTTTTACTCCTCTGGAAACACCATATATTTT
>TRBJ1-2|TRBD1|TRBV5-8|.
CASSPGQGTFYGYTF
TGTGCCAGCAGCCCGGGACAGGGGACCTTCTATGGCTACACCTTC
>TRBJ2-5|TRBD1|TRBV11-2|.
CASSSHDRAEETQYF
TGTGCCAGCAGCTCCCACGACAGGGCCGAAGAGACCCAGTACTTC
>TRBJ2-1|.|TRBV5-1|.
CASSFSTPNNEQFF
TGCGCCAGCAGCTTCTCAACACCAAACAATGAGCAGTTCTTC
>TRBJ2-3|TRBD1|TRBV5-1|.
CASSNQGADDTQYF
TGCGCCAGCAGCAATCAGGGGGCGGACGATACGCAGTATTTT
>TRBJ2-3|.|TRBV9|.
CASSVGQGTDTQYF
TGTGCCAGCAGCGTCGGTCAGGGCACAGATACGCAGTATTTT
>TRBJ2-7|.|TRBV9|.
CASSVSSYEQYF
TGTGCCAGCAGCGTTAGCTCCTACGAGCAGTACTTC
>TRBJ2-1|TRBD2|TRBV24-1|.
CAIASGAYNEQFF
TGTGCCATCGCTAGCGGGGCATACAATGAGCAGTTCTTC
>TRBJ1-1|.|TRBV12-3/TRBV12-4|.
CASSRDKNTEAFF
TGTGCCAGCAGCCGGGACAAGAACACTGAAGCTTTCTTT
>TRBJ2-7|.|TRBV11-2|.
CASSLEGGEQYF
TGTGCCAGCAGCTTAGAAGGGGGCGAGCAGTACTTC
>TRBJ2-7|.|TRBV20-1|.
CSARDSYEQYF
TGCAGTGCCAGGGACTCCTACGAGCAGTACTTC
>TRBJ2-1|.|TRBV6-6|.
CASSWGGMNNEQFF
TGTGCCAGCAGTTGGGGCGGGATGAACAATGAGCAGTTCTTC
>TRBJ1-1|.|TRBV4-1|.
CASSQLGDEAFF
TGCGCCAGCAGCCAATTGGGCGATGAAGCTTTCTTT
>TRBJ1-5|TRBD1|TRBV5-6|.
CASSSRTGGSRQPQHF
TGTGCCAGCAGCTCCCGGACAGGGGGGTCGAGGCAGCCCCAGCATTTT
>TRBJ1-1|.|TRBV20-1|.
CSASSPAQGSPEAFF
TGCAGTGCTAGTAGTCCTGCGCAGGGGAGCCCTGAAGCTTTCTTT
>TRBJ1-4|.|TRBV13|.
CASSYSQTNEKLFF
TGTGCCAGCAGCTATAGCCAAACTAATGAAAAACTGTTTTTT
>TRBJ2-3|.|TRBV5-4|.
CASSYEEPDTQYF
TGTGCCAGCAGCTATGAAGAGCCGGATACGCAGTATTTT
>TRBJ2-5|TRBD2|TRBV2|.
CASSGSGQETQYF
TGTGCCAGCAGTGGTAGCGGGCAAGAGACCCAGTACTTC
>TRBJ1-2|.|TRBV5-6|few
CASSARRLYGYTF
TGTGCCAGCAGCGCCCGGCGGCTCTATGGCTACACCTTC
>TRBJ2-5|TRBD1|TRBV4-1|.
CASSQVTIGQGSRRRETQYF
TGCGCCAGCAGCCAAGTTACTATCGGACAGGGAAGTAGGAGGAGGGAGACCCAGTACTTC
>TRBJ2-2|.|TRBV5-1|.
CASSLRLALENTGELFF
TGCGCCAGCAGCTTGAGGCTAGCCCTCGAGAACACCGGGGAGCTGTTTTTT
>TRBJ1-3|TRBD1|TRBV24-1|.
CVTGVAGNTIYF
TGTGTGACAGGGGTGGCTGGAAACACCATATATTTT
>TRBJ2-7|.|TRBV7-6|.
CASKLGHDSYEQYF
TGTGCCAGTAAACTGGGACATGACTCCTACGAGCAGTACTTC
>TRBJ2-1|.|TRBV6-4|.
CASRHHRGRKVEQFF
TGTGCCAGCAGACATCATAGAGGTAGGAAGGTTGAGCAGTTCTTC